The entry that follows covers one T cell receptor beta chain sequence. The target antigen is unknown. The sample is drawn from a study of blood T cells in healthy people across ages. The authors ran a second PCR of about 7 to 11 cycles using a sample-barcoded 5' primer and a J-beta primer mix. Each CDR3 protein gets one entry after TCRdb re-called the 5' RACE reads with MiXCR. The repertoire holds about 640,000 distinct CDR3 sequences, roughly 50% seen once, with over 30% in the top ten. Study outcomes and limitations: Naive CD4+ cells and diversity were both higher in long-lived donors than in aged donors.

Between the trimmed V and J ends, which lost 8 bases and 7 bases, there was a span of 23 bases. The CDR3 spans 14 residues. Per the germline V gene, CDR1 is DFQATT and CDR2 is SNEGSKA (reference sequence). The V and J genes are TRBV20-1 and TRBJ1-2; weak D call: TRBD1 (6 bases). This clonotype was sampled from a man in his sixties in good health. Sequenced sample: blood. This CDR3 is CSTTVGGPASGYTF. The DNA for the CDR3 is TGCAGTACCACGGTCGGGGGCCCTGCCAGTGGCTACACCTTC.